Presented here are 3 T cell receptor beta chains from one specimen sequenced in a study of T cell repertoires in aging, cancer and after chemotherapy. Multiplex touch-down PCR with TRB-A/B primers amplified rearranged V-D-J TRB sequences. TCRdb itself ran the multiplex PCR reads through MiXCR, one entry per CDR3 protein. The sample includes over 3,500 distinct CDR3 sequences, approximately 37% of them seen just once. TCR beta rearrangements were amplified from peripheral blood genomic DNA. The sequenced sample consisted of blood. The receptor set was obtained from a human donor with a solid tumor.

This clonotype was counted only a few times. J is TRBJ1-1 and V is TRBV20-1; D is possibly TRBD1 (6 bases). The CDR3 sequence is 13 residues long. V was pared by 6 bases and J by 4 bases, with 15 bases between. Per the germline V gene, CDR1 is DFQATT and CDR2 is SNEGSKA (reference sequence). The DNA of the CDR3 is TGCAGTGCCCTGGGGGGCGCGCTCACTGAAGCTTTCTTT. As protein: CSALGGALTEAFF.

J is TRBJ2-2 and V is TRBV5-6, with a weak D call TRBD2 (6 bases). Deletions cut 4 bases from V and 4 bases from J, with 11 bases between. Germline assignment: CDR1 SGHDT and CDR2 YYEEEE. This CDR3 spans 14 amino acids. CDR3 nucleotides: TGTGCCAGCAGCGAGCAGGGAGGCACCGGGGAGCTGTTTTTT. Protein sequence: CASSEQGGTGELFF.

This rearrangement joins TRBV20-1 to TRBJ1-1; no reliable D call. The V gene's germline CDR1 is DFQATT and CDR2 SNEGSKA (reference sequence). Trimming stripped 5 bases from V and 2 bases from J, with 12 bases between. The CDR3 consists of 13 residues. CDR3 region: CSAPGRSNTEAFF. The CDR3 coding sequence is TGCAGTGCTCCCGGACGGAGCAACACTGAAGCTTTCTTT.